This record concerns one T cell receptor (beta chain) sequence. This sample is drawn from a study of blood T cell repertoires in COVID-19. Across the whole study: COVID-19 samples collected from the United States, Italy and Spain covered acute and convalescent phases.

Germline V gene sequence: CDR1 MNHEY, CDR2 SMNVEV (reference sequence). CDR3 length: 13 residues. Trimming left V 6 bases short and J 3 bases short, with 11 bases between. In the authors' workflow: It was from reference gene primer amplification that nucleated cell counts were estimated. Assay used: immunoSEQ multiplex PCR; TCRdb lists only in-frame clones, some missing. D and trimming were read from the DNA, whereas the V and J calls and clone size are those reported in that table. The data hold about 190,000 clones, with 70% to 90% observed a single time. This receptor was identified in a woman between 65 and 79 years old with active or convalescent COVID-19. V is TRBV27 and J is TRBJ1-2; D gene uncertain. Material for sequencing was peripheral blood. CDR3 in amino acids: CASSVTGYYGYTF. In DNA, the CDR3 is TGTGCCAGCAGCGTTACGGGTTACTATGGCTACACCTTC.